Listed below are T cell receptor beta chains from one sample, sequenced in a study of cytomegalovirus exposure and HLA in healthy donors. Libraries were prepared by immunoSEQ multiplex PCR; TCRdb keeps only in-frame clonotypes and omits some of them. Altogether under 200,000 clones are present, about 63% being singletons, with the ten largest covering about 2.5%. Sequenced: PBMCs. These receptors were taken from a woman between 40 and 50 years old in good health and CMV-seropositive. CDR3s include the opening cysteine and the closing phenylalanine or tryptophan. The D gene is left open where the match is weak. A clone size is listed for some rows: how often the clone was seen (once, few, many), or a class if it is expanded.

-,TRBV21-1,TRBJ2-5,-,CASSKATGGKAGKETQYF,TGTGCCAGCAGCAAAGCAACAGGGGGTAAAGCGGGGAAAGAGACCCAGTACTTC
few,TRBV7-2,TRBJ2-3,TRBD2,CASSLVGSGSTDTQYF,TGTGCCAGCAGCTTAGTCGGTAGCGGGAGCACAGATACGCAGTATTTT
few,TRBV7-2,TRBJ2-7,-,CASSLDLGRDEQYF,TGTGCCAGCAGCTTAGATCTGGGGAGAGACGAGCAGTACTTC
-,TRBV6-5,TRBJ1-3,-,CASSRGGTGNTIYF,TGTGCCAGCAGCCGAGGCGGAACTGGAAACACCATATATTTT
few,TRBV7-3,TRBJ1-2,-,CASSPSGPDDGYTF,TGTGCCAGCAGCCCCTCAGGCCCCGACGATGGCTACACCTTC
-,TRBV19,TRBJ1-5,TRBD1,CASSRDRPNQPQHF,TGTGCCAGTAGTCGGGACAGGCCCAATCAGCCCCAGCATTTT
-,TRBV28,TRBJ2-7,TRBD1,CASSPSTGMGQYF,TGTGCCAGCAGTCCATCGACAGGGATGGGGCAGTACTTC
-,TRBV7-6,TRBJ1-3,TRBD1,CASSNRGSGNTIYF,TGTGCCAGCAGCAACAGGGGGAGCGGAAACACCATATATTTT
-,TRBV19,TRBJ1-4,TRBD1,CASSIATGVYEKLFF,TGTGCCAGTAGTATAGCTACAGGGGTGTATGAAAAACTGTTTTTT
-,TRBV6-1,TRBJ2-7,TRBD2,CASSEALRLAGLYEQYF,TGTGCCAGCAGTGAAGCCCTCCGGCTAGCGGGGTTGTACGAGCAGTACTTC
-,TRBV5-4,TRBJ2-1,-,CASSFGSDYNEQFF,TGTGCCAGCAGCTTTGGGAGCGACTACAATGAGCAGTTCTTC
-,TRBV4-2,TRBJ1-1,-,CASSQEAGATNTEAFF,TGTGCCAGCAGCCAAGAGGCAGGGGCGACGAACACTGAAGCTTTCTTT
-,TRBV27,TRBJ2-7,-,CASSLGQGGTYEQYF,TGTGCCAGCAGTTTAGGGCAGGGTGGGACCTACGAGCAGTACTTC
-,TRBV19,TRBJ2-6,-,CASSTVSGANVLTF,TGTGCCAGTAGTACAGTCTCTGGGGCCAACGTCCTGACTTTC
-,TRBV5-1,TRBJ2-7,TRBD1,CASSLAGQGVSYEQYF,TGCGCCAGCAGCTTGGCCGGGCAGGGGGTCTCCTACGAGCAGTACTTC
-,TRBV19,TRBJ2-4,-,CASSILARTVAKNIQYF,TGTGCCAGTAGTATTTTAGCCAGAACCGTAGCCAAAAACATTCAGTACTTC
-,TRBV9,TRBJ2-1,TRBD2,CASSSRGKGTSNINEQFF,TGTGCCAGCAGCTCAAGAGGGAAGGGGACTAGCAATATCAATGAGCAGTTCTTC
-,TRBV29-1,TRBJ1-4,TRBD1,CSVGQGNEKLFF,TGCAGCGTTGGACAGGGGAATGAAAAACTGTTTTTT
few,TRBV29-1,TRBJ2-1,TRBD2,CSVEDLAGGGNEQFF,TGCAGCGTTGAAGATCTAGCGGGGGGCGGCAATGAGCAGTTCTTC
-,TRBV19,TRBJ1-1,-,CASTFGGSSTEAFF,TGTGCCAGTACCTTCGGGGGGAGCAGCACTGAAGCTTTCTTT
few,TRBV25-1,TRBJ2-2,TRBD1,CASSVTAGTGGGELFF,TGTGCCAGCAGTGTAACCGCCGGGACAGGGGGCGGGGAGCTGTTTTTT
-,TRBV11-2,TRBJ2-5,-,CASSLDGRSQETQYF,TGTGCCAGCAGCTTAGATGGGAGGTCGCAAGAGACCCAGTACTTC
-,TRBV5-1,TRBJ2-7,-,CASSLAAGESYEQYF,TGCGCCAGCAGCTTGGCCGCAGGGGAAAGCTACGAGCAGTACTTC
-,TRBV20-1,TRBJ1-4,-,CSWLVNEKLFF,TGCAGCTGGCTGGTGAATGAAAAACTGTTTTTT
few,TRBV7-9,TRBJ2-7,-,CASSTTESSYEQYF,TGTGCCAGCAGTACCACAGAGAGCTCCTACGAGCAGTACTTC
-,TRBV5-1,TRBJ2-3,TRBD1,CASGTGITDTQYF,TGCGCCAGCGGGACAGGGATAACAGATACGCAGTATTTT
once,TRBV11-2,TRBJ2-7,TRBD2,CASKNRTSSYEQYF,TGTGCCAGCAAGAACCGGACTAGCTCCTACGAGCAGTACTTC
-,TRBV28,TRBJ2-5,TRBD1,CASSRDRAVQETQYF,TGTGCCAGCAGTAGGGACAGGGCAGTCCAAGAGACCCAGTACTTC
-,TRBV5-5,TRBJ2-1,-,CASSLNSEGWSEQFF,TGTGCCAGCAGCTTAAATTCAGAGGGCTGGAGTGAGCAGTTCTTC
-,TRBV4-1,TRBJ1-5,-,CASGNLDSGNQPQHF,TGCGCCAGCGGCAATTTGGACAGCGGCAATCAGCCCCAGCATTTT
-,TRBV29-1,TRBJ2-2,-,CSALGPAYTGELFF,TGCAGTGCCCTGGGCCCAGCTTACACCGGGGAGCTGTTTTTT
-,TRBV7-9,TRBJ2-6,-,CASEPRAAGANVLTF,TGTGCCAGCGAGCCGAGGGCAGCTGGGGCCAACGTCCTGACTTTC
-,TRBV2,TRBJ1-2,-,CASRTDHYGYTF,TGTGCCAGCAGGACAGATCACTATGGCTACACCTTC
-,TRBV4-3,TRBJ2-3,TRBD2,CASSQGAGGTDTQYF,TGCGCCAGCAGCCAGGGAGCGGGGGGCACAGATACGCAGTATTTT
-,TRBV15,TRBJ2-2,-,CATSRGRAGDGGELFF,TGTGCCACCAGCAGAGGACGGGCAGGGGATGGCGGGGAGCTGTTTTTT
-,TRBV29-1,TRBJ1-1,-,CSVESDEANTEAFF,TGCAGCGTTGAATCCGACGAGGCAAACACTGAAGCTTTCTTT
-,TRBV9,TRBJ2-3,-,CASSPIDTQYF,TGTGCCAGCAGCCCCATTGATACGCAGTATTTT
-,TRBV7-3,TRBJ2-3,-,CASSLGHPTDTQYF,TGTGCCAGCAGCTTGGGGCACCCCACAGATACGCAGTATTTT
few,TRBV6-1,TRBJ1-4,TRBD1,CASSWDSGDEKLFF,TGTGCCAGCAGCTGGGACAGTGGGGATGAAAAACTGTTTTTT
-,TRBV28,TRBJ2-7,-,CASSPGQKLYEQYF,TGTGCCAGCAGTCCCGGACAGAAACTCTACGAGCAGTACTTC
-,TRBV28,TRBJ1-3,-,CGSSGNTIYF,TGTGGGAGCTCTGGAAACACCATATATTTT
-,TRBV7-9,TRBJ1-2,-,CSSSLVRVGYTF,TGTTCCAGCAGCTTAGTGCGGGTAGGCTACACCTTC
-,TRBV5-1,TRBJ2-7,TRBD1,CASCRESQGAPPYEQYF,TGCGCCAGCTGCCGGGAAAGCCAGGGGGCACCGCCCTACGAGCAGTACTTC